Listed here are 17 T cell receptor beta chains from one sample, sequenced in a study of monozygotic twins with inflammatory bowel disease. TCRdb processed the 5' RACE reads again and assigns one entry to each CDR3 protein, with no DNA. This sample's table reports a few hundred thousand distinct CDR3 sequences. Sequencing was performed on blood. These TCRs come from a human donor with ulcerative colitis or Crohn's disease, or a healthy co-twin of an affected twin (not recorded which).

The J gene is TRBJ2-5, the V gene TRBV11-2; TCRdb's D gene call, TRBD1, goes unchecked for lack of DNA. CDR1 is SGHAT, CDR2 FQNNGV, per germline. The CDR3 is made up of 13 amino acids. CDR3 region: CASSLRDSKTQYF.

CDR3 region: CASSIGLGTEAFF. The chain links TRBV7-2 to TRBJ1-1; TCRdb's D call of TRBD1 is untestable without DNA. The CDR3 covers 13 residues. Germline V gene data show CDR1 as SGHTA and CDR2 as FQGNSA. Using reference TRBV7-2 and TRBJ1-1 for the parts outside the CDR3, the full variable domain is GAGVSQSPSNKVTEKGKDVELRCDPISGHTALYWYRQSLGQGLEFLIYFQGNSAPDKSGLPSDRFSAERTGGSVSTLTIQRTQQEDSAVYLCASSIGLGTEAFFGQGTRLTVV.

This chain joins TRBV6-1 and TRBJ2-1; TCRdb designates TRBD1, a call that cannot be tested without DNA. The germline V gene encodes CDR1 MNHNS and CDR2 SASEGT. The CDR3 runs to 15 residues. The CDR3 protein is CASTDGTSSYNEQFF.

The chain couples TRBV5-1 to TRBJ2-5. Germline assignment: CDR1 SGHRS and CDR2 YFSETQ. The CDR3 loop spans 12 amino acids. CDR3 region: CASSLDRETQYF.

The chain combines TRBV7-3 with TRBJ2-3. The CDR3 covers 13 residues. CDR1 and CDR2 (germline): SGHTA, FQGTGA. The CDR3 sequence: CASSLPGVDTQYF.

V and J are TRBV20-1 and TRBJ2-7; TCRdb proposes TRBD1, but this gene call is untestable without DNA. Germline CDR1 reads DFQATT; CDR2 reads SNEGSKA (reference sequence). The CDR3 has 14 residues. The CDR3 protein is CSTDGQESSYEQYF.

CDR3 loop: CASSVGVTSYEQYF. This chain links TRBV9 with TRBJ2-7. In germline, CDR1 is SGDLS, CDR2 YYNGEE. The CDR3 is 14 residues long.

The CDR3 loop reads CASSSQEEGNQPQHF. V and J are TRBV12-3 or TRBV12-4 and TRBJ1-5. The CDR3 spans 15 residues.

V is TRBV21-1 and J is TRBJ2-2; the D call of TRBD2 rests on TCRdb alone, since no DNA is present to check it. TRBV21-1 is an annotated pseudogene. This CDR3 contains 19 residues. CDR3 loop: CASGRSQGHQGPTTGELFF.

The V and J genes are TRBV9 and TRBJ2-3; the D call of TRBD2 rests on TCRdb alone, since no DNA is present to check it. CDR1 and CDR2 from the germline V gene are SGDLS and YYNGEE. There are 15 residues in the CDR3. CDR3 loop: CASEGRAGGPPGQYF.

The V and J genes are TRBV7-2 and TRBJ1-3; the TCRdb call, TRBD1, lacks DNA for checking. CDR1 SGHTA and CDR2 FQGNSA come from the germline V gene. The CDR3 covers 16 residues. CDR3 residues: CASSLIGDRAGNTIYF. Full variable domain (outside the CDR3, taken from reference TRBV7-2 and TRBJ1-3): GAGVSQSPSNKVTEKGKDVELRCDPISGHTALYWYRQSLGQGLEFLIYFQGNSAPDKSGLPSDRFSAERTGGSVSTLTIQRTQQEDSAVYLCASSLIGDRAGNTIYFGEGSWLTVV.

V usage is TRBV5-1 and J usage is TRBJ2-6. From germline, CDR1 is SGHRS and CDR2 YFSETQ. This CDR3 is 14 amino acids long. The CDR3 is CASSLTRADNVLTF. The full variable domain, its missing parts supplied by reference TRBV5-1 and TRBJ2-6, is KAGVTQTPRYLIKTRGQQVTLSCSPISGHRSVSWYQQTPGQGLQFLFEYFSETQRNKGNFPGRFSGRQFSNSRSEMNVSTLELGDSALYLCASSLTRADNVLTFGAGSRLTVL.

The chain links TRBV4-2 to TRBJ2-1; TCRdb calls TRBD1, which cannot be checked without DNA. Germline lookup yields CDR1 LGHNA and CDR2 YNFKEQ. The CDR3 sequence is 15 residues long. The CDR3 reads CASKPEQGIIGEQFF.

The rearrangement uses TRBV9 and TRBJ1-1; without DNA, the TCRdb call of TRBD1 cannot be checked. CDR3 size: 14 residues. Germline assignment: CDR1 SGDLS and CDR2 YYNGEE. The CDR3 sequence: CASSVRTDNTEAFF.

The chain's CDR3 is CASSQDQRGDTGELFF. The V call is TRBV4-1, the J call TRBJ2-2; TCRdb picks TRBD1, but there is no DNA to check that call. CDR1 and CDR2 from the germline V gene are MGHRA and YSYEKL. The CDR3 is made up of 16 amino acids.

The CDR3 here is CASSFDGGGFADTQYF. The chain has TRBV7-2 and TRBJ2-3; TCRdb's assignment of TRBD1 cannot be checked, as there is no DNA. Germline V CDR1 and CDR2: SGHTA, FQGNSA. The CDR3 runs 16 residues.

CDR3 protein: CASSLGHRRLGETQETQYF. V is TRBV7-3 and J is TRBJ2-5; TCRdb reports TRBD2, a call that lacks DNA to check it against. Germline lookup yields CDR1 SGHTA and CDR2 FQGTGA. There are 19 residues in the CDR3.